The present T cell receptor (beta chain) was sequenced within a study of shared clonotypes between healthy human individuals. Study-level findings and limits: Limited genetic and exposure-history diversity came from having few donors.

A note on this clone: Its antigen is as yet unknown.

Genomic DNA of each subset was evenly split across several immunoSEQ plates. Method: immunoSEQ multiplex PCR; TCRdb's copy keeps in-frame clones and lacks some. The sample shows just under 350,000 clones, less than 75% of them seen only once. The V end was cut by 2 bases, the J end by 4 bases, with 11 bases between. CDR1 is SGHRS, CDR2 YFSETQ, per germline. The CDR3 consists of 14 residues. Sequenced input: memory CD4+ T cells sorted from blood. The subset was: CD45RA-negative fraction. The chain carries TRBV5-1 and TRBJ2-3, with D perhaps matching TRBD1 (5 bases). The sequence came from a man aged 25 to 40 in good health. This CDR3 is CASSLGVLADTQYF. CDR3 nucleotides: TGCGCCAGCAGCTTAGGGGTTCTAGCAGATACGCAGTATTTT.